Reported below is one TCR beta chain. No antigen is known for it. Germline values: CDR1 MNHNY, CDR2 SVGAGI (reference sequence). CDR3 length: 15 amino acids. The V segment lost 7 bases and the J segment 3 bases; nucleotides outside the gene matches: 9. cDNA synthesis used the whole RNA isolate, giving expressed TCRB sequences. Assay used: immunoSEQ multiplex PCR; TCRdb lists only in-frame clones, some missing. The sample carries 400,000 to 500,000 clones, around 13% recorded once. The sample is drawn from a study of beta chain features in type 1 diabetes. Points from the study as a whole: HLA influence on TCRB rearrangement stayed unresolved here.

Every donor provided one heparinised blood draw, which averaged about 110 mL. It was via CD45RO/CCR7/CD25/CD127/CD95/CD27 that CD4+ naive, central memory, regulatory and stem cell-like memory cells were sorted. What was sequenced was naive CD4+ T cells from blood. V gene TRBV6-6 combines with J gene TRBJ2-1; 7 bases agree with TRBD2. The sequence derives from a man aged 30-40 years in good health. DNA of the CDR3: TGTGCCAGCACCTCAGGGAGGGCCGTCTACAATGAGCAGTTCTTC. It encodes CASTSGRAVYNEQFF.